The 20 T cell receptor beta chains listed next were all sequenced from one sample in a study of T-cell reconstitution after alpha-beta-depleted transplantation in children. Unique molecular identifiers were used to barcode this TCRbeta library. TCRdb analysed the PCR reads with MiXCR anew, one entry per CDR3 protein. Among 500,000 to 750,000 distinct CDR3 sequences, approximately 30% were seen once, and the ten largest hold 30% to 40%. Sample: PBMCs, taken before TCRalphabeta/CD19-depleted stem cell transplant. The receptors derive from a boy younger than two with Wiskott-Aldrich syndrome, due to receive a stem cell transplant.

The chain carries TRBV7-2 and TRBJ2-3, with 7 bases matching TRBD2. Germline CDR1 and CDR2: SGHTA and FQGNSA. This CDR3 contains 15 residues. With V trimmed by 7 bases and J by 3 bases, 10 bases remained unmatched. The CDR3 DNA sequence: TGTGCCAGCACCTGGGGCGGGAGCTTAACAGATACGCAGTATTTT. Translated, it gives CASTWGGSLTDTQYF.

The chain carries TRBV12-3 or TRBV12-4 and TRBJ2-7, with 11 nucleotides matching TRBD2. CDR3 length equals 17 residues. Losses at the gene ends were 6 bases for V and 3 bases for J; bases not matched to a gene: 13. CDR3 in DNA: TGTGCCAGCAGAGATACTGCCGGGACTAGCGGTTTCTACGAGCAGTACTTC. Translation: CASRDTAGTSGFYEQYF.

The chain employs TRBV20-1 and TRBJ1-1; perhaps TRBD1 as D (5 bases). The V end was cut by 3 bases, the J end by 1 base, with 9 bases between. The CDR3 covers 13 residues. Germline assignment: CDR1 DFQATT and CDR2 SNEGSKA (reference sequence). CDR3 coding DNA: TGCAGTGCTAGCAGGGCCAGGAACACTGAAGCTTTCTTT. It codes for CSASRARNTEAFF.

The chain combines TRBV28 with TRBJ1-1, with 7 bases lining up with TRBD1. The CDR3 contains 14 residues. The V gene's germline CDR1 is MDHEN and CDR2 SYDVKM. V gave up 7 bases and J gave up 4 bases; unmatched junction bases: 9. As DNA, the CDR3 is TGTGCCAGCAAAGGGGGGGCAGGGGGCACTGAAGCTTTCTTT. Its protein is CASKGGAGGTEAFF.

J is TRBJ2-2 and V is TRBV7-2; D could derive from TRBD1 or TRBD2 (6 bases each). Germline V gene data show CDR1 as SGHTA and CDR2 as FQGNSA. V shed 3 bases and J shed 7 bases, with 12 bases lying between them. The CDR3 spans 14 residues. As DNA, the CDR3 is TGTGCCAGCAGCTTCATGGAGGGGGGCGGGGAGCTGTTTTTT. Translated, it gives CASSFMEGGGELFF.

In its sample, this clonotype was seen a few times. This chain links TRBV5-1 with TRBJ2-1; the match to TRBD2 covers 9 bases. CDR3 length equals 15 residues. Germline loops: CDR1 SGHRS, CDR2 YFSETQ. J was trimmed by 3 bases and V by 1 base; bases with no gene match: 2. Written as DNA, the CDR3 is TGCGCCAGCAGCTTGCTAGCGGGGAACTACAATGAGCAGTTCTTC. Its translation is CASSLLAGNYNEQFF. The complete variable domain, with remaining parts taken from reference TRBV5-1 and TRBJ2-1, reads KAGVTQTPRYLIKTRGQQVTLSCSPISGHRSVSWYQQTPGQGLQFLFEYFSETQRNKGNFPGRFSGRQFSNSRSEMNVSTLELGDSALYLCASSLLAGNYNEQFFGPGTRLTVL.

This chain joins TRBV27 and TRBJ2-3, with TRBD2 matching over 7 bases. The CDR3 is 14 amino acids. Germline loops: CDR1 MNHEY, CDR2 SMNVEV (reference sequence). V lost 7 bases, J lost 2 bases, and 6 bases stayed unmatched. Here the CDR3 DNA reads TGTGCCAGCATGGGTAGCGGGTACACAGATACGCAGTATTTT. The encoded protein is CASMGSGYTDTQYF.

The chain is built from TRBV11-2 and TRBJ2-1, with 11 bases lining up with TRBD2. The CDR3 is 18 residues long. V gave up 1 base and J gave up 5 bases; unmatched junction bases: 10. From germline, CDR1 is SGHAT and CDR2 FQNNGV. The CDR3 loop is CASSLVASGRTPDNEQFF. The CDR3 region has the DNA TGTGCCAGCAGCTTAGTTGCTAGCGGGAGGACCCCTGACAATGAGCAGTTCTTC. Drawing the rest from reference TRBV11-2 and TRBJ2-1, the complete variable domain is EAGVAQSPRYKIIEKRQSVAFWCNPISGHATLYWYQQILGQGPKLLIQFQNNGVVDDSQLPKDRFSAERLKGVDSTLKIQPAKLEDSAVYLCASSLVASGRTPDNEQFFGPGTRLTVL.

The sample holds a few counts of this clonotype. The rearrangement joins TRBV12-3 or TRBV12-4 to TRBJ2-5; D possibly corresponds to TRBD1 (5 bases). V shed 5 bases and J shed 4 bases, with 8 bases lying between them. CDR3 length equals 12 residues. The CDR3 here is CASSPGIETQYF. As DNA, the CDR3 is TGTGCCAGCAGTCCAGGGATAGAGACCCAGTACTTC.

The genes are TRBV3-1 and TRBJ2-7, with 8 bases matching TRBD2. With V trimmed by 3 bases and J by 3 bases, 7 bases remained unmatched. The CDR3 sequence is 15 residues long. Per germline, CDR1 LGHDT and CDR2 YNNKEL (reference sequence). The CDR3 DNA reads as TGTGCCAGCAGCCACCAGGGACTAGTCAACTACGAGCAGTACTTC. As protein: CASSHQGLVNYEQYF.

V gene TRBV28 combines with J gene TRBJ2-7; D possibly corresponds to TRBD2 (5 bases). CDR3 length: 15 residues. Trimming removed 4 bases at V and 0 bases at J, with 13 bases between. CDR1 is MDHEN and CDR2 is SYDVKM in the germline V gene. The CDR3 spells CASSYQKLGSYEQYF. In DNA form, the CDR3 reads TGTGCCAGCAGTTACCAGAAACTAGGCTCCTACGAGCAGTACTTC.

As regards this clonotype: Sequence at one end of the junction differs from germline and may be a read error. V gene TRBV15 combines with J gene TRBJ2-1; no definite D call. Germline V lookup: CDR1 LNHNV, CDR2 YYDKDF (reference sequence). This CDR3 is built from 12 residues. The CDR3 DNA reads TGTGCCACCAGCAGAGGCGGCGCGGCGCGCGTCTTC. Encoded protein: CATSRGGAARVF. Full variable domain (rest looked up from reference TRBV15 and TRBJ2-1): DAMVIQNPRYQVTQFGKPVTLSCSQTLNHNVMYWYQQKSSQAPKLLFHYYDKDFNNEADTPDNFQSRRPNTSFCFLDIRSPGLGDTAMYLCATSRGGAARVFGPGTRLTVL.

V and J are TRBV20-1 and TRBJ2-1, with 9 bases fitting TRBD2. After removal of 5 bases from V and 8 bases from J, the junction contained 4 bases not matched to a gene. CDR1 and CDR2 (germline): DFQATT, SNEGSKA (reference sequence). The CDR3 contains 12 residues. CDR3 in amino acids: CSAPGLADEQFF. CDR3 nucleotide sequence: TGCAGTGCTCCGGGACTAGCTGATGAGCAGTTCTTC.

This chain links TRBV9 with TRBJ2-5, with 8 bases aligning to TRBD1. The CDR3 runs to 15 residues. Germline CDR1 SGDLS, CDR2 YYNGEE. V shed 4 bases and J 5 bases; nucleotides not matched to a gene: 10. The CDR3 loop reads CASSRQGPKIETQYF. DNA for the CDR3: TGTGCCAGCAGCCGACAGGGGCCGAAAATCGAGACCCAGTACTTC.

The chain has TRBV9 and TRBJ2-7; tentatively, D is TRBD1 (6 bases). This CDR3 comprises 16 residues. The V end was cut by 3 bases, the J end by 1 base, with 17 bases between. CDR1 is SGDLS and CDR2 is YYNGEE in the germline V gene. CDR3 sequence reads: CASSGGVAGDSYEQYF. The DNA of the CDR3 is TGTGCCAGCAGCGGAGGGGTGGCAGGGGATTCCTACGAGCAGTACTTC.

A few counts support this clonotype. The CDR3 DNA sequence: TGCGCCAGCAGCTGGGGACAGCACTCCTACGAGCAGTACTTC. Protein product: CASSWGQHSYEQYF. V gene TRBV5-1 combines with J gene TRBJ2-7; 7 nucleotides line up with TRBD1. CDR3 length: 14 residues. Trimming removed 3 bases from V and 0 bases from J; junction bases left unmatched: 3. Looked up from germline, CDR1 is SGHRS and CDR2 is YFSETQ.

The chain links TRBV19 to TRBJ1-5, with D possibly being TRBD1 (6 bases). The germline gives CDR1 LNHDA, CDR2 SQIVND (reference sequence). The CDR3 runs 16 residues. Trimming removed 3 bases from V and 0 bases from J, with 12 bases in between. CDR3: CASSMRGHNSNQPQHF. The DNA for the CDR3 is TGTGCCAGTAGTATGCGGGGACACAATAGCAATCAGCCCCAGCATTTT.

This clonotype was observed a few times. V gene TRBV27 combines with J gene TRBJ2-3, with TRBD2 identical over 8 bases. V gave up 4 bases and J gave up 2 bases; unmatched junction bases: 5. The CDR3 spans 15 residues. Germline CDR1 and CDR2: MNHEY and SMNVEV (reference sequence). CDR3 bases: TGTGCCAGCAGTTCGGCGGGAGGTCTCACAGATACGCAGTATTTT. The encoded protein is CASSSAGGLTDTQYF.

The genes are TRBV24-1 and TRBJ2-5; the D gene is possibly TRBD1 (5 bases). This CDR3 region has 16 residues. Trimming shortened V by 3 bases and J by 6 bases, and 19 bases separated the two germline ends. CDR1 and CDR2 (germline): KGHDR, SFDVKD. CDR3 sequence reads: CATSDSRPGMGKTQYF. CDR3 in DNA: TGTGCCACCAGTGATAGTCGTCCAGGGATGGGGAAGACCCAGTACTTC.

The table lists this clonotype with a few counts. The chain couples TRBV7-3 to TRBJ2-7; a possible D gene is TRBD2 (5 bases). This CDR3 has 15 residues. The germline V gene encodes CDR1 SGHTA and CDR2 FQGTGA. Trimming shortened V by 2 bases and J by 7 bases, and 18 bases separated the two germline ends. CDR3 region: CASSLYPSAAQEQYF. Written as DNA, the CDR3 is TGTGCCAGCAGCTTATACCCCTCAGCGGCCCAAGAGCAGTACTTC. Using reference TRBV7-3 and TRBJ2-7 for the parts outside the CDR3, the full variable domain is GAGVSQTPSNKVTEKGKYVELRCDPISGHTALYWYRQSLGQGPEFLIYFQGTGAADDSGLPNDRFFAVRPEGSVSTLKIQRTERGDSAVYLCASSLYPSAAQEQYFGPGTRLTVT.